This T cell receptor beta chain was captured by sequencing in a study of OX40 agonist ivuxolimab in advanced cancers. The overall study: Patients in dose escalation had liver, melanoma, kidney or head and neck cancers. Findings and limits, study-wide: Circulating CD4+ and CD8+ T cells showed clonal expansion by week 6 at 0.1 to 3.0 mg/kg. Expanded peripheral T cells had an undetermined antigen specificity.

The V end lost 4 bases, the J end lost 2 bases, and 20 bases lay between the germline ends. Germline lookup yields CDR1 SQVTM and CDR2 ANQGSEA. This CDR3 comprises 16 residues. Comment on this clone: The antigen is unknown.

The assay was immunoSEQ multiplex PCR, and TCRdb's table has in-frame clones only and misses some. The data show approximately 37,000 clones, about 70% seen once. Material: CD4+ or CD8+ T cells sorted from blood, obtained in a trial of the OX40 agonist ivuxolimab. The gene calls are TRBV29-1 and TRBJ1-2, with unresolved D. The source is an adult with an advanced solid tumor such as melanoma, head and neck, liver or kidney cancer. The chain's CDR3 is CSVVISRGSGNYGYTF. The CDR3 DNA reads TGCAGCGTTGTTATATCTCGGGGTTCGGGCAACTATGGCTACACCTTC.